This TCR beta chain was captured by sequencing in a study of blood T cell repertoires in COVID-19. Study-wide context: COVID-19 samples from acute and convalescent phases originated in the United States, Italy and Spain. T cells, B-cell-depleted T cells, or PBMCs provided the cDNA or gDNA that served as material.

The CDR3 consists of 16 residues. After removal of 2 bases from V and 2 bases from J, the junction contained 8 bases not matched to a gene. CDR1 is SGHRS and CDR2 is YFSETQ in the germline V gene. How the authors handled the data: Quantification of nucleated cells was approximated via reference gene primer amplification. TCRdb's copy holds only in-frame clones and misses some; the assay was immunoSEQ multiplex PCR. That table furnishes V, J and clone size, whereas the DNA furnished D and trimming. The sample carries 250,000 or so clones, nearly 90% recorded once. Patients in Seattle were enrolled during active infection, then followed longitudinally.

The sequencing input was peripheral blood. The gene calls are TRBV5-1 and TRBJ2-7, with 9 nucleotides matching TRBD2. The receptor was derived from a woman aged 60-75 years with COVID-19, enrolled during active disease. The chain's CDR3 is CASSLALAGEPYEQYF. The CDR3 DNA follows: TGCGCCAGCAGCTTAGCGTTAGCGGGGGAACCCTACGAGCAGTACTTC.